This T cell receptor beta chain was found in a study of T cell responses to AZD1222 COVID-19 vaccine (dated by TCRdb to the early 2020s). Regarding the complete study: AZD1222 recipients with second doses at about 4 weeks or about 12 weeks were pooled, because spike-specific TCR depth and breadth did not differ between schedules. TCR sequencing covered 230 to 250 trial participants: about 210 given two doses of AZD1222 and 26 given two doses of MenACWY control vaccine. Trial participants were enrolled by age into subgroups of 18-55, 56-69 and 70-plus years, and about 150, 27 and 61 TCR-sequenced participants, respectively, were included in these subgroups.

The CDR3 regions of human TCRbeta chains were analyzed by immunosequencing. Under the source paper's analysis protocol: Repertoire TCRs were checked for matches against a reference library of SARS-CoV-2-specific TCRs that had been generated using the MIRA antigen-specificity platform. Breadth was defined as the fraction of unique TCRs that were SARS-CoV-2-associated, and depth was defined as the fraction of total T cells that were SARS-CoV-2-associated. Each spike-specific TCR was assigned to its reactive spike region and to a CD4 or CD8 class using the MIRA data. Log10-transformed breadth and depth values were compared by one-way ANOVA with Sidak's multiple comparisons tests. Here the immuneACCESS table is served through TCRdb, limited to in-frame sequences with V and J called. Missing clones are a known gap in these copies; in checked studies unresolved V genes cover under half, and the rest lacks a known reason. V and J calls and clone size are those listed in that table; D and trimming were worked out from the DNA. Counted in this sample were roughly 100,000 clones; 84% of them appeared once. The ten biggest clones cover about 17% of the sample.

The paper's findings and limits, for the study overall: The whole spike protein was spanned by vaccine-associated CD4 TCRs, and dominant responses were seen in regions 160-218 and 743-854. Conclusions about previously exposed vaccinees are limited because only six or seven AZD1222 recipients were SARS-CoV-2 seropositive at baseline. In the small 56-69-year group, the increase in depth fell short of significance, most likely because of low power. Participants were mostly white British and included more females than males, and it was suggested by the authors that clonal diversity may have been underestimated. Because no samples from the day 14 peak response were available, repertoires could be characterized only after the peak T cell response. Nearly half of unique spike-specific TCRs reportedly recognized epitopes outside regions mutated in the B.1.351 and B.1.1.7 variants. Spike-specific TCR breadth and depth rose significantly after two AZD1222 doses compared with day 0 and with MenACWY recipients.

Measured from the cysteine to the phenylalanine, the CDR3 is 13 residues long. Only the CDR3 part of the read is kept: 39 bases, read in frame from the first base. A distance of 13 bases separates the germline ends of V and J, which lose 3 bases and 7 bases respectively. According to the germline V gene, CDR1 reads SGHDT and CDR2 reads YYEEEE. The time point label for this specimen denotes: baseline before first vaccination. Samples from vaccinated people were obtained from the UK trials COV001 and COV002, which included a single-blind randomized controlled phase 2/3 trial of AZD1222 (ChAdOx1 nCoV-19) in healthy adults. For TCRbeta chain sequencing, PBMC samples were collected from trial participants at day 0 and at day 28 after the second dose. For this clone: The specificity of this receptor is unknown. No qualities accompany the bases; no much larger clone lies one base away.

This clonotype was obtained from an adult in good health. The V gene is TRBV5-6 and the J gene is TRBJ1-2; the D gene lacks a confident call. The sequenced sample was peripheral blood, obtained on day 0 of AZD1222 vaccination. The nucleotide sequence reads as follows: TGTGCCAGCAGCTCGTGGCGGAATCGTGGCTACACCTTC. Translated, this gives CASSSWRNRGYTF.